The clone carrying this T cell receptor (beta chain) was detected a few times. This sample is drawn from a study of beta chain features in type 1 diabetes. Trimming pared 3 bases from V and 2 bases from J, leaving 10 bases between. The CDR3 spans 14 residues. CDR1 and CDR2 (germline): SGHTA, FQGNSA. The authors reverse transcribed all of the isolated RNA, so sequencing captured expressed TCRB transcripts. Some clones are missing from TCRdb's copy, which holds only in-frame ones; the method was immunoSEQ multiplex PCR. The table includes tens of thousands of clones, around a third detected once. The clonotype originates from a woman aged 18-29 years in good health. The sequencing sample was made of stem cell memory CD4+ T cells from blood. The J gene is TRBJ2-5, the V gene TRBV7-2; TRBD1 might be the D (5 bases). The CDR3 loop reads CASSFQGGQETQYF. The CDR3 bases are TGTGCCAGCAGCTTCCAGGGTGGGCAAGAGACCCAGTACTTC.